This note documents a single TCR beta chain sequence. Its antigen is still unknown. The data were taken from a study of identical twins. Study findings and constraints: Instead of following the same donors, the conclusions were based on cross-sectional statistical analysis.

The CDR3 extends over 17 amino acids. Trimming at V came to 2 bases and at J to 0 bases, leaving 3 bases not matched to a gene. Germline V CDR1 and CDR2: KGHDR, SFDVKD. TCRdb reprocessed the 5' RACE reads with MiXCR, giving one entry per CDR3 protein. The sample lists just over 500,000 distinct CDR3 sequences, approximately 22% occurring once. This same sample was also part of a study on T cells expressing NK-cell markers. From that paper: Just one sequenced donor of eight was HCMV-seronegative, while seven were seropositive. There were a handful of donors in whom these clonotypes also led the CD3+CD56-NKG2C+ fraction.

The sample taken for sequencing was CD4+ T cells sorted from blood. The origin of this receptor is a woman aged 18 to 35 in good health. This sequence joins TRBV24-1 and TRBJ2-1; 10 positions match TRBD2. This CDR3 is CATSDSGTSASYNEQFF. The CDR3 bases are TGTGCCACCAGTGATTCCGGGACTAGCGCCTCCTACAATGAGCAGTTCTTC.